This TCR beta chain appears in the sequencing data of a study of blood T cells in healthy people across ages. The germline gives CDR1 SGHTA, CDR2 FQGNSA. The ends lost 5 bases at V and 5 bases at J; junction bases unmatched: 14. The CDR3 totals 16 residues. Next came a second PCR, run for about 7 to 12 cycles, which used a sample-barcoded 5' primer along with a J-beta primer mix. Via MiXCR, TCRdb re-called the 5' RACE reads, giving one row per CDR3 protein. The data hold roughly 700,000 distinct CDR3 sequences, with roughly 50% observed a single time. This receptor was identified in a woman aged 60-70 years in good health. The V call is TRBV7-2, the J call TRBJ1-1; 7 bases are a match to TRBD1. The sequenced sample consisted of blood. In DNA, the CDR3 is TGTGCCAGCAGCCAAGAGGGACAGAATGGAGATACTGAAGCTTTCTTT. This encodes CASSQEGQNGDTEAFF.